This TCR beta chain stems from a study of cytomegalovirus exposure and HLA in healthy donors. Study-wide results and caveats: A later analysis linked a missense DCLRE1C variant to TCR beta V- and J-gene trimming. Within the data, a cluster of highly shared sequence variants was likely a sequencing artifact.

V was clipped by 4 bases and J by 4 bases; unmatched bases: 11. From germline, CDR1 is SGHAT and CDR2 FQNNGV. The CDR3 is made up of 17 amino acids. This clone was seen a single time. Its specificity is unknown. It was with 60 Vbeta and 13 Jbeta primers that the PCR ran. Clones were read by immunoSEQ multiplex PCR, and TCRdb kept only the in-frame ones, dropping some. The repertoire holds roughly 110,000 clones, with roughly 70% as singletons. The rearrangement uses TRBV11-2 and TRBJ1-2; TRBD1 matches at 11 bases. The sequence derives from a man aged 25 to 45 in good health and CMV-seropositive. What was sequenced was PBMCs. Written as DNA, the CDR3 is TGTGCCAGCAGCTCGACGGGACAGGGGGTGCCCCCCTATGGCTACACCTTC. Encoded protein: CASSSTGQGVPPYGYTF.